The clone carrying this T cell receptor (beta chain) was seen ten or more times. The target antigen is unknown. This sample was taken from a study of molecular identifiers for immune sequencing clone quantification. Study-wide findings and caveats: Sizes of clones that are highly expanded could be underestimated (if identical TCR molecules share a barcode). Clonotypes surpassing 20 RNA copies contained over 98% of effector molecules, versus under 1% in naive cells.

Naive CD8 T cell sorting was performed on the CD8+CD4-CCR7+CD45RA+ phenotype. Trimming pared 0 bases from V and 5 bases from J, leaving 11 bases between. This CDR3 comprises 14 residues. CDR1 and CDR2 (germline): SGDLS, YYNGEE. MiXCR, run by TCRdb on the PCR reads, gives a single entry per CDR3 protein. The sample has over 550,000 distinct CDR3 sequences, 25% seen once. The source material was naive CD8+ T cells from blood, with Jurkat cell RNA spiked in. This sample's subset: FACS-sorted CD8+CD4-CCR7+CD45RA+ naive T cells. The rearrangement links TRBV9 to TRBJ2-5; D is unclear. The sequence was obtained from a human donor in good health. Some libraries in this study had Jurkat cell RNA spiked in. The CDR3, as DNA: TGTGCCAGCAGCGTAGGTCTAGGAAGGGAGACCCAGTACTTC. This sequence encodes CASSVGLGRETQYF.